The 17 T cell receptor beta chains listed next were all sequenced from one sample in a study of vaccination effects on CD4 cells after COVID-19. Some clones are missing from TCRdb's copy, which holds only in-frame ones; the method was immunoSEQ multiplex PCR. The sample includes 35,000 to 45,000 clones, almost 85% seen only once; the top ten take less than 2%. For these TCRs, the target antigens are not known. ViraFEST assay sequencing came after antigen-specific CD4+ T cells were expanded with viral peptide pools. After roughly 11 days in culture, the CD4+ T cells were isolated. Each person got two doses of an mRNA SARS-CoV-2 vaccine, BNT162b2 or mRNA-1273. Source: CD4+ T cells from PBMCs cultured with HCoV-NL63 spike peptides, taken after COVID-19 vaccination. All receptors come from a human donor who received a COVID-19 vaccine. Some clones in this sample may be carry-over from other donors' samples.

The CDR3 sequence is CASSSRTGADTEAFF. Here the CDR3 DNA reads TGTGCCAGCAGCTCGAGAACAGGGGCGGACACTGAAGCTTTCTTT. The chain links TRBV5-6 to TRBJ1-1, with 7 positions matching TRBD1. The CDR3 runs to 15 residues. Germline V gene lookup returns CDR1 SGHDT and CDR2 YYEEEE. V was clipped by 3 bases and J by 3 bases; unmatched bases: 8.

The CDR3 region is CASSLTAGQSSGNTIYF. CDR3 in DNA: TGTGCCAGCAGTCTGACAGCGGGACAGAGCTCTGGAAACACCATATATTTT. This sequence joins TRBV6-6 and TRBJ1-3, with TRBD1 identical over 7 bases. The CDR3 contains 17 residues. Losses at the gene ends were 5 bases for V and 0 bases for J; bases not matched to a gene: 10. The V gene's germline CDR1 is MNHNY and CDR2 SVGAGI (reference sequence).

The rearrangement links TRBV30 to TRBJ1-2; 9 nucleotides line up with TRBD1. The CDR3 is made up of 13 amino acids. Losses at the gene ends were 4 bases for V and 6 bases for J; bases not matched to a gene: 6. Looked up from germline, CDR1 is GTSNPN and CDR2 is SVGIG (reference sequence). For the CDR3, the DNA is TGTGCCTGGATCCTTGACAGGGGGGATGGCTACACCTTC. It specifies CAWILDRGDGYTF.

J is TRBJ2-2 and V is TRBV29-1; possible D gene TRBD2, 5 bases. CDR3 length: 13 amino acids. Trimming removed 5 bases at V and 2 bases at J, with 9 bases between. Looked up from germline, CDR1 is SQVTM and CDR2 is ANQGSEA. The CDR3 loop is CSVWTPNTGELFF. The CDR3 coding sequence is TGCAGCGTTTGGACTCCCAACACCGGGGAGCTGTTTTTT.

This chain joins TRBV7-8 and TRBJ2-4; possibly TRBD2 for D (6 bases). Germline CDR1 reads SGHVS; CDR2 reads FQNEAQ. V was clipped by 5 bases and J by 0 bases, with 8 bases between them. The CDR3 is 14 residues long. CDR3 coding DNA: TGTGCCAGCAGCCCGGGACTAGCCAAAAACATTCAGTACTTC. Amino acids: CASSPGLAKNIQYF.

The V and J genes are TRBV7-9 and TRBJ1-6, with 7 bases lining up with TRBD1. J lost 0 bases, V lost 5 bases, and 7 bases had no gene match. CDR1 is SEHNR, CDR2 FQNEAQ, per germline (reference sequence). This CDR3 has 17 amino acids. CDR3 coding DNA: TGTGCCAGCAGCCCGTGGACAGGCAGCTCCTATAATTCACCCCTCCACTTT. Amino acid sequence: CASSPWTGSSYNSPLHF.

This clone has just one count. The chain employs TRBV5-1 and TRBJ2-1, with TRBD2 identical over 7 bases. V lost 5 bases to trimming and J lost 3 bases; unmatched junction nucleotides: 8. CDR1 is SGHRS, CDR2 YFSETQ, per germline. The CDR3 extends over 15 amino acids. The CDR3: CASRRSGTNYNEQFF. The CDR3 DNA reads TGCGCCAGCAGGCGCTCCGGGACTAACTACAATGAGCAGTTCTTC.

The chain recombines TRBV6-6 with TRBJ2-1; no clear D gene. The CDR3 contains 15 residues. Trimming pared 0 bases from V and 9 bases from J, leaving 15 bases between. CDR1 MNHNY and CDR2 SVGAGI come from the germline V gene (reference sequence). Written as DNA, the CDR3 is TGTGCCAGCAGTTACTCGGTTGGTCAGCTTGGTGAGCAGTTCTTC. This sequence encodes CASSYSVGQLGEQFF.

V is TRBV15 and J is TRBJ1-1, with 10 bases lining up with TRBD1. CDR3 length: 16 residues. CDR1 and CDR2 (germline): LNHNV, YYDKDF (reference sequence). The trim removed 1 base at V and 1 base at J, leaving 3 bases unmatched. CDR3 bases: TGTGCCACCAGCAGAGGACAGGGGGCTAGGAACACTGAAGCTTTCTTT. Translating it yields CATSRGQGARNTEAFF.

V and J are TRBV11-2 and TRBJ2-7, with 8 bases fitting TRBD1. The J segment lost 3 bases and the V segment lost 6 bases, leaving 1 base of the junction unmatched. Germline-derived CDR1 and CDR2 are SGHAT and FQNNGV. The CDR3 sequence is 12 residues long. The CDR3, as DNA: TGTGCCAGCAGAGACAGGGGCTACGAGCAGTACGTC. Its translation: CASRDRGYEQYV.

V gene TRBV5-1 combines with J gene TRBJ2-3; TRBD1 aligns across 8 bases. The germline gives CDR1 SGHRS, CDR2 YFSETQ. CDR3 length: 15 residues. V lost 5 bases, J lost 4 bases, and 9 bases stayed unmatched. CDR3 loop: CASRKGTGNSDTQYF. For the CDR3, the DNA is TGCGCCAGCAGGAAGGGGACAGGTAATTCAGATACGCAGTATTTT.

The rearrangement uses TRBV6-4 and TRBJ1-5, with 11 bases aligning to TRBD1. The CDR3 runs to 16 residues. J lost 7 bases, V lost 0 bases, and 5 bases had no gene match. Germline V CDR1 and CDR2: MRHNA, SNTAGT. CDR3 bases: TGTGCCAGCAGTGACTCGTTTCGGGACAGGGGGCAGCCCCAGCATTTT. It translates to CASSDSFRDRGQPQHF.

The chain links TRBV5-6 to TRBJ1-1; D may be TRBD1 (6 bases). Trimming took 2 bases from V and 3 from J, leaving 14 bases between them. CDR3 length: 15 residues. CDR1 is SGHDT, CDR2 YYEEEE, per germline. The CDR3 here is CASSFFQGRDTEAFF. CDR3 in DNA: TGTGCCAGCAGCTTCTTTCAGGGGAGGGACACTGAAGCTTTCTTT.

This chain joins TRBV11-2 and TRBJ2-5; 13 nucleotides agree with TRBD2. Germline trimming cut 4 bases from V and 5 bases from J; bases unmatched to any gene: 7. The CDR3 totals 16 residues. Per germline, CDR1 SGHAT and CDR2 FQNNGV. The CDR3 is CASSSGTSGVQETQYF. The DNA for the CDR3 is TGTGCCAGCAGCTCCGGGACTAGCGGGGTTCAGGAGACCCAGTACTTC.

In this sample, this clone turned up once. The chain employs TRBV2 and TRBJ1-6; D is unresolved. The length of the CDR3 is 16 residues. Germline loops: CDR1 SNHLY, CDR2 FYNNEI. V lost 5 bases, J lost 3 bases, and 14 bases lay in between. CDR3 loop: CASSPTPAGYNSPLHF. The CDR3 region has the DNA TGTGCCAGCAGTCCGACCCCCGCCGGCTATAATTCACCCCTCCACTTT.

V usage is TRBV5-1 and J usage is TRBJ2-3, with 9 bases that match TRBD2. Germline CDR1 reads SGHRS; CDR2 reads YFSETQ. CDR3 length equals 15 residues. CDR3 bases: TGCGCTTCAACCAGAGGCGGGGGGGATACTTATACGCAGTATTTT. Amino acids: CASTRGGGDTYTQYF.

The chain carries TRBV24-1 and TRBJ2-1; 14 bases line up with TRBD2. With 3 bases clipped from V and 9 bases from J, the junction kept 6 bases outside the gene matches. Germline V gene data show CDR1 as KGHDR and CDR2 as SFDVKD. The CDR3 runs to 16 residues. CDR3 bases: TGTGCCACCAGTGATCCCGGACTAGCGGGGGGTAGTGAGCAGTTCTTC. As protein: CATSDPGLAGGSEQFF.